This T cell receptor beta chain was recorded in a study of T cell responses to AZD1222 COVID-19 vaccine (dated by TCRdb to the early 2020s). Regarding the complete study: TCR sequencing was performed for 233 trial participants, of whom about 210 were given two doses of AZD1222 and 26 were given two doses of MenACWY control vaccine. Trial participants were enrolled by age into 18-55, 56-69 and 70-plus year subgroups, with approximately 150, 30 and 60 TCR-sequenced participants respectively.

What the time point label conveys for this sample: about 28 days (+/-7) after the second vaccine dose. Because spike-specific TCR depth and breadth did not differ between the two schedules, AZD1222 recipients who got a second dose at roughly 4 weeks were pooled with those who got a second dose at roughly 12 weeks. Vaccinee samples were obtained from the UK trials COV001 and COV002, which included a single-blind randomized controlled phase 2/3 trial of AZD1222 (ChAdOx1 nCoV-19) in healthy adults. Trial participant PBMC samples were collected at day 0 and day 28 after the second dose for TCRbeta chain sequencing. Turning to this clone: Its antigen remains undetermined. No much larger clonotype is one base removed from it; base qualities were not supplied.

The CDR3 spans 13 residues, from the cysteine through the phenylalanine. The entry retains the CDR3 DNA only, 39 bases that are in frame from base 1. V is trimmed back by 10 bases and J by 2 bases, and the junction contains 5 bases that no gene match accounts for. Sequences LNHDA (CDR1) and SQIVND (CDR2) are obtained from the germline V gene (reference sequence). The CDR3 regions of human TCRbeta chains were subjected to immunosequencing. The source study handled its data this way. TCRs in the repertoires were compared against a reference library of SARS-CoV-2-specific TCRs that had been generated with the MIRA antigen-specificity platform. Breadth was defined as the fraction of unique TCRs that were SARS-CoV-2-associated. Depth was defined as the fraction of total T cells that were SARS-CoV-2-associated. Using the MIRA data, each spike-specific TCR was assigned both to the spike region to which the TCR was reactive and to a CD4 or CD8 class. Log10-transformed breadth and depth values were compared by one-way ANOVA with Sidak's multiple comparisons tests. Sourced from immuneACCESS, this table was stored by TCRdb with only in-frame sequences that have V and J called. A share of the clones is absent; for the studies checked, an unresolved V gene accounts for under half, and the remainder has no known explanation. V and J calls and clone size are given by that table; D and trimming were obtained from the DNA. This sample comprises about 150,000 clones, about 91% of them detected only once. The top ten clonotypes cover approximately 3.8% of the sample.

Study-wide findings and limitations: Spike-specific TCR breadth and depth rose significantly after two AZD1222 doses compared with day 0 and with MenACWY recipients. No day 14 peak-response samples were available, so repertoires were characterized only after the peak T cell response. Only a handful of AZD1222 recipients were SARS-CoV-2 seropositive at baseline, limiting conclusions about previously exposed vaccinees. CD4 TCRs associated with the vaccine covered the entire spike protein, and the dominant responses were in regions 160-218 and 743-854. Reportedly, close to half of the unique spike-specific TCRs recognized epitopes lying outside the regions that are mutated in the B.1.351 and B.1.1.7 variants. The 56-69-year group was small, and its depth increase did not reach significance, likely because of low power. Participants were mostly white British and included more females than males, and it was suggested by the authors that clonal diversity may have been underestimated.

This clonotype originated in an adult who received the AZD1222 COVID-19 vaccine. The chain couples TRBV19 to TRBJ2-7, with 10 junctional bases fitting TRBD2. Specimen: peripheral blood, collected 28 days after the second AZD1222 dose. The bases are TGTGCCACCGCACTAGCGGGGACCTACGAGCAGTACTTC. This translates into CATALAGTYEQYF.